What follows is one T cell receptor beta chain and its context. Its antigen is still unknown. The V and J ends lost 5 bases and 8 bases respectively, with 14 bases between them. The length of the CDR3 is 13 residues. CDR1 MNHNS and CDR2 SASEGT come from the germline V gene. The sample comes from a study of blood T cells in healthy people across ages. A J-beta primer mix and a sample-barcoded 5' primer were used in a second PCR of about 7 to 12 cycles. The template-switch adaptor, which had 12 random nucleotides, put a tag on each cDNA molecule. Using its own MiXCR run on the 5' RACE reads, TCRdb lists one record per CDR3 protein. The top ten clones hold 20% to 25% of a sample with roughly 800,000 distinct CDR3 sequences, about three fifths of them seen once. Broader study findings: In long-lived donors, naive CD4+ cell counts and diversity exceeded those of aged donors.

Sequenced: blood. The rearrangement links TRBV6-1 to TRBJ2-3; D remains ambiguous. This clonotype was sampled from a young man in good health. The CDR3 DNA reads TGTGCCAGCAGTAAGGGCGGTGATCGTACGCAGTATTTT. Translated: CASSKGGDRTQYF.